These T cell receptor beta chains were read from a single sample in a study of cytomegalovirus exposure and HLA in healthy donors. Produced via immunoSEQ multiplex PCR; TCRdb's table is partial and in-frame only. The table lists some 120,000 clones, 77% of them singletons. Sequenced material: PBMCs. The receptor set was obtained from a man aged 40-49 years in good health and CMV-seropositive. Each CDR3 is given with its conserved first and last residue. The D gene is left open where the match is weak. A clone size is listed for some rows: how often the clone was seen (once, few, many), or a class if it is expanded.

V	J	size	D	CDR3	DNA
TRBV27	TRBJ2-5	.	TRBD1	CASSSGPGTGGLRETQYF	TGTGCCAGCAGTTCCGGGCCCGGGACAGGGGGCTTGCGAGAGACCCAGTACTTC
TRBV18	TRBJ2-7	.	TRBD1	CASSPNGPGTVSEEQYF	TGTGCCAGCTCACCCAACGGACCAGGGACAGTATCGGAAGAGCAGTACTTC
TRBV7-2	TRBJ2-7	.	.	CASSPNRNYEQYF	TGTGCCAGCAGTCCCAACAGGAACTACGAGCAGTACTTC
TRBV4-1	TRBJ2-5	.	TRBD1	CASSLSGTGGAGTQYF	TGCGCCAGCAGCCTAAGTGGGACAGGGGGCGCGGGGACCCAGTACTTC
TRBV11-3	TRBJ2-1	once	.	CASSREGGASYNEQFF	TGTGCCAGCAGCCGTGAGGGGGGGGCGTCCTACAATGAGCAGTTCTTC
TRBV19	TRBJ1-5	.	.	CASTPGSGQPQHF	TGTGCCAGTACTCCGGGGTCAGGTCAGCCCCAGCATTTT
TRBV6-6	TRBJ2-7	.	TRBD2	CASTDSGGVYEQYF	TGTGCCAGCACCGACAGCGGGGGCGTTTACGAGCAGTACTTC
TRBV7-3	TRBJ2-3	.	.	CASSPSPAGSRTDTQYF	TGTGCCAGCAGCCCCTCCCCCGCGGGGTCTCGCACAGATACGCAGTATTTT
TRBV7-2	TRBJ1-2	.	.	CASPPREGYGYTF	TGTGCCAGTCCACCGCGGGAAGGCTATGGCTACACCTTC
TRBV6-5	TRBJ2-1	.	TRBD2	CASTVSGGASDEQFF	TGTGCCAGCACCGTTAGCGGGGGGGCCTCAGATGAGCAGTTCTTC
TRBV19	TRBJ1-2	.	.	CASSIDRSYGYTF	TGTGCCAGTAGTATAGACCGGTCCTATGGCTACACCTTC
TRBV5-1	TRBJ2-2	once	.	CASGGLIGAGELFF	TGCGCCAGCGGGGGGTTAATCGGAGCCGGGGAGCTGTTTTTT
TRBV19	TRBJ2-7	.	TRBD1	CASSKGTAYEQYF	TGTGCCAGTAGTAAAGGGACAGCCTACGAGCAGTACTTC
TRBV28	TRBJ1-2	once	.	CASRTAGIDYGYTF	TGTGCCAGCCGCACGGCGGGTATCGACTATGGCTACACCTTC
TRBV27	TRBJ2-1	.	TRBD2	CASSPLLAGTYNEQFF	TGTGCCAGCAGTCCGCTACTAGCGGGGACCTACAATGAGCAGTTCTTC
TRBV2	TRBJ1-2	.	TRBD1	CASSIGTGERGYTF	TGTGCCAGCAGTATTGGGACAGGGGAACGTGGCTACACCTTC
TRBV25-1	TRBJ1-4	.	TRBD1	CASNLPGGPGEKLFF	TGTGCCAGCAACCTGCCAGGGGGCCCGGGGGAAAAACTGTTTTTT
TRBV5-6	TRBJ1-5	once	TRBD1	CASSYRGRDQPQHF	TGTGCCAGCAGTTACAGGGGGCGCGATCAGCCCCAGCATTTT
TRBV29-1	TRBJ2-5	.	.	CSAGQGNSGGAFETQYF	TGCAGCGCCGGACAGGGAAATAGCGGGGGAGCTTTTGAGACCCAGTACTTC
TRBV2	TRBJ2-3	.	.	CASSEEGAGTDTQYF	TGTGCCAGCAGTGAGGAGGGGGCCGGAACAGATACGCAGTATTTT
TRBV5-4	TRBJ1-2	.	TRBD1	CASSPDRGRGYTF	TGTGCCAGCAGCCCCGACAGGGGGCGCGGCTACACCTTC
TRBV19	TRBJ1-1	.	TRBD1	CASSPYRGRRAEAFF	TGTGCCAGTAGTCCTTACAGGGGGCGCCGGGCTGAAGCTTTCTTT
TRBV28	TRBJ1-5	.	.	CASVLGAGVEPQHF	TGTGCCAGTGTGCTGGGGGCAGGGGTGGAACCCCAGCATTTT
TRBV5-6	TRBJ2-5	.	TRBD1	CASSPGQGSPQETQYF	TGTGCCAGCAGCCCCGGACAGGGTTCTCCCCAAGAGACCCAGTACTTC
TRBV7-3	TRBJ1-1	once	.	CASSVDRNTEAFF	TGTGCCAGCAGCGTTGACAGGAACACTGAAGCTTTCTTT
TRBV27	TRBJ1-6	few	.	CASSPTGRNNSPLHF	TGTGCCAGCAGCCCAACAGGGAGAAATAATTCACCCCTCCACTTT
TRBV5-8	TRBJ2-1	.	TRBD2	CASSLGGTGGNEQFF	TGTGCCAGCAGCTTGGGAGGGACGGGGGGGAATGAGCAGTTCTTC
TRBV6-5	TRBJ1-2	.	.	CASSYSKGLGYGYTF	TGTGCCAGCAGTTACTCGAAGGGGCTGGGCTATGGCTACACCTTC
TRBV29-1	TRBJ1-1	.	.	CSVEGSAGTEAFF	TGCAGCGTTGAAGGGAGCGCTGGTACTGAAGCTTTCTTT
TRBV20-1	TRBJ2-4	few	.	CSAPLNIQYF	TGCAGTGCTCCCCTAAACATTCAGTACTTC
TRBV7-6	TRBJ1-5	.	.	CASSRQVREFNQPQHF	TGTGCCAGCAGCCGACAGGTTCGGGAATTCAATCAGCCCCAGCATTTT
TRBV7-3	TRBJ2-1	.	.	CASSLNSYNEQFF	TGTGCCAGCAGCTTAAATTCGTACAATGAGCAGTTCTTC
TRBV28	TRBJ1-5	.	TRBD1	CASRLGTGYQPQHF	TGTGCCAGCAGACTAGGGACAGGTTATCAGCCCCAGCATTTT
TRBV6-5	TRBJ1-1	.	TRBD1	CASARQGDTEAFF	TGTGCCAGCGCCCGACAGGGTGACACTGAAGCTTTCTTT
TRBV4-1	TRBJ1-6	.	.	CASSSRDTSRISPLHF	TGCGCCAGCAGCTCCCGGGACACAAGTCGTATTTCACCCCTCCACTTT
TRBV7-9	TRBJ2-1	.	TRBD1	CASSEIGTGGNEQFF	TGTGCCAGCAGCGAGATCGGGACAGGGGGCAATGAGCAGTTCTTC
TRBV30	TRBJ2-1	.	TRBD2	CAWRGQGTGTSGGAGNEQFF	TGTGCCTGGAGGGGGCAGGGAACCGGGACTAGCGGGGGGGCCGGAAATGAGCAGTTCTTC
TRBV29-1	TRBJ2-3	few	.	CSVEGRQKPYSTDTQYF	TGCAGCGTTGAGGGCCGGCAGAAACCTTATAGCACAGATACGCAGTATTTT
TRBV11-2	TRBJ2-3	.	.	CASSLVSSSTDTQYF	TGTGCCAGCAGCTTAGTCTCCTCTAGCACAGATACGCAGTATTTT
TRBV4-1	TRBJ2-1	.	TRBD2	CASSLYRVPGTSGPYNEQFF	TGCGCCAGCAGCCTTTACAGAGTACCGGGGACTAGTGGTCCCTACAATGAGCAGTTCTTC
TRBV4-1	TRBJ1-1	.	.	CASSPAPGLINTEAFF	TGCGCCAGCAGCCCAGCCCCTGGACTTATTAACACTGAAGCTTTCTTT
TRBV6-4	TRBJ2-1	.	.	CASSRVAYNEQFF	TGTGCCAGCAGTCGGGTGGCCTACAATGAGCAGTTCTTC
TRBV28	TRBJ2-5	once	.	CASSGTGRETQYF	TGTGCCAGCAGTGGAACAGGCAGGGAGACCCAGTACTTC
TRBV6-5	TRBJ1-5	.	.	CASSYSGARNQPQHF	TGTGCCAGCAGTTACAGCGGGGCCCGCAATCAGCCCCAGCATTTT
TRBV28	TRBJ2-7	.	TRBD1	CASSPLPTGGFYEQYF	TGTGCCAGCAGTCCTCTCCCGACAGGGGGCTTTTACGAGCAGTACTTC
TRBV18	TRBJ2-3	.	.	CASSQQGIGTDTQCF	TGTGCCAGCTCACAACAGGGTATCGGCACAGATACGCAGTGTTTT
TRBV7-2	TRBJ2-5	.	TRBD2	CASSQGPRGETQYF	TGTGCCAGCAGCCAGGGACCGCGGGGGGAGACCCAGTACTTC
TRBV30	TRBJ2-4	.	.	CAWTRQIAKNIQYF	TGTGCCTGGACTAGACAGATAGCCAAAAACATTCAGTACTTC
TRBV19	TRBJ2-7	.	.	CASIGRVGEQYF	TGTGCCAGTATCGGCAGGGTGGGCGAGCAGTACTTC
TRBV28	TRBJ2-7	.	.	CASSRGRGGEQYF	TGTGCCAGCAGTCGGGGCAGGGGCGGAGAGCAGTACTTC
TRBV28	TRBJ1-4	.	.	CASSLVSRNEKLFF	TGTGCCAGCAGTCTGGTGAGCCGTAATGAAAAACTGTTTTTT
TRBV5-1	TRBJ2-5	.	.	CASSLGGEETQYF	TGCGCCAGCAGCTTGGGGGGGGAAGAGACCCAGTACTTC